The present T cell receptor beta chain was sequenced within a study of metastatic and nonmetastatic thyroid tumors (dated by TCRdb to the early 2020s). Regarding the research as a whole: The researchers compared repertoires between peripheral blood samples and tumor or nodule tissue samples from patients with malignant or benign thyroid disease.

There are many counts of this clone. Its antigen has not been determined. One base away there is no much larger clone; base qualities are not given. The sample carries other DNA sequences with the same CDR3. V is pruned by 0 bases and J by 16 bases, leaving 8 bases of the junction without a gene match. There are 13 amino acids in the CDR3, from cysteine to phenylalanine inclusive. This entry keeps only the CDR3 DNA: 39 bases, framed from base 1. The germline V gene encodes CDR1 MNHNS and CDR2 SASEGT. The library was generated by PCR. These reads were obtained on an Illumina HiSeq 4000. High-throughput sequencing was used to profile the TCR beta-chain CDR3 region of every patient. For the original study's pipeline: The researchers built a classifier to tell apart papillary thyroid cancer patients with distant metastasis, based on CDR3 differences among clinicopathological groups. The Shannon index was used to assess repertoire diversity, and the Morisita-Horn index was used to assess tumor-blood repertoire similarity. TCRdb handled the public reads itself, with Q25 trimming in fastp and clone calling in MiXCR, and kept productive beta chains. The V and J calls shown here were made by TCRdb, not taken from the authors' results. A total of 22,000 or so clones appear in this sample, 22% of them only once. 9% to 15% of the sample rests with the top ten.

Summary of the overall study and its limitations: In both blood and tumor samples, TCR beta diversity was reported to be significantly higher in malignant tumors than in benign nodules.

None of the patients had been given any treatment before thyroid surgery. Using T-cell receptor beta sequencing, the study looked back at clinical samples from patients collected from about 2011 to 2019. The chain is made from TRBV6-1 and TRBJ2-4; 8 junctional bases match TRBD2. Sequenced: tumor tissue. This clonotype originated in a female donor with papillary thyroid cancer or a benign thyroid nodule (not recorded which). Some clones in this sample may be carry-over from other donors' samples. The DNA sequence is given as TGTGCCAGCAGTGAAGCGCGGGGGGTTAGACACTACTTC. Its protein is CASSEARGVRHYF.